One and the same sample provided the 6 T cell receptor beta chains below, sequenced in a study of spatial heterogeneity in lung cancer. TCRdb recomputed calls from the 5' RACE reads with MiXCR, one row per CDR3 protein. The table lists around 120,000 distinct CDR3 sequences, 9% to 15% of them singletons. Noted time point: blood at routine non-recurrence follow-up after resection. No cell sorting; template was whole RNA from tumor, lung tissue or PBMC. The sequencing here drew on PBMCs, taken at follow-up. All receptors come from a male donor with early-stage non-small cell lung cancer.

This clonotype has ten or more counts. The J gene is TRBJ1-5, the V gene TRBV7-9, with TRBD1 matching over 11 bases. The germline V gene encodes CDR1 SEHNR and CDR2 FQNEAQ (reference sequence). This CDR3 is 14 amino acids long. The trim removed 5 bases at V and 5 bases at J, leaving 2 bases unmatched. Here the CDR3 DNA reads TGTGCCAGCAGCCCGGGACAGGGGGATCAGCCCCAGCATTTT. As protein: CASSPGQGDQPQHF.

The chain couples TRBV29-1 to TRBJ2-7; 7 bases are a match to TRBD1. J was trimmed by 4 bases and V by 0 bases; bases with no gene match: 6. The CDR3 spans 14 residues. Germline V gene lookup returns CDR1 SQVTM and CDR2 ANQGSEA. CDR3 nucleotides: TGCAGCGTTGAAGATCAACAGGGGCAGTACGAGCAGTACTTC. Amino acid sequence: CSVEDQQGQYEQYF.

The sample holds many counts of this clonotype. The chain combines TRBV10-3 with TRBJ1-3; D is unclear. Trimming removed 3 bases from V and 2 bases from J, with 11 bases in between. Germline V gene lookup returns CDR1 ENHRY and CDR2 SYGVKD. This CDR3 spans 15 amino acids. The chain's CDR3 is CAISDIGRAGNTIYF. Written as DNA, the CDR3 is TGTGCCATCAGTGATATCGGCAGAGCTGGAAACACCATATATTTT.

This clonotype appeared many times. The chain employs TRBV24-1 and TRBJ2-7; D might be TRBD1 or TRBD2, each matching 5 bases. The V gene lost 7 bases and the J gene lost 0 bases, with 12 bases spanning the gap. CDR1 and CDR2 (germline): KGHDR, SFDVKD. There are 14 residues in the CDR3. CDR3 in amino acids: CATSRDGLSYEQYF. The CDR3, as DNA: TGTGCCACCAGCCGGGACGGGCTCTCCTACGAGCAGTACTTC.

This clonotype was counted only a few times. The chain joins TRBV7-9 to TRBJ2-7; perhaps TRBD1 as D (5 bases). CDR1 is SEHNR, CDR2 FQNEAQ, per germline (reference sequence). The CDR3 spans 15 residues. Trimming stripped 1 base from V and 0 bases from J, with 10 bases between. DNA of the CDR3: TGTGCCAGCAGCTTAGAATCAGGGCCCTCCTACGAGCAGTACTTC. It yields the protein CASSLESGPSYEQYF.

This sequence joins TRBV2 and TRBJ1-6; D is uncertain. Trimming pared 4 bases from V and 4 bases from J, leaving 8 bases between. CDR1 and CDR2 (germline): SNHLY, FYNNEI. This CDR3 is 14 amino acids long. CDR3 DNA sequence: TGTGCCAGCAGTGGACGGTCTTATAATTCACCCCTCCACTTT. As protein: CASSGRSYNSPLHF.